This T cell receptor (beta chain) was sequenced for a study of beta chain features in type 1 diabetes. In the study overall: Comparable age, gender and cell yields were observed in patients relative to healthy donors. Whole-study results and caveats: All four CD4+ subsets from Type 1 diabetes patients carried moderately but significantly shorter TCRB CDR3s. TCRB repertoires of naive, central memory and Treg cells appeared more similar among patients than among healthy donors.

The investigators reverse transcribed all of the isolated RNA, so they sequenced expressed TCRB transcripts. Profiled with immunoSEQ multiplex PCR; TCRdb holds only in-frame clones, not every one. This sample has roughly 250,000 clones; roughly 20% occur once, and the top ten carry 0.028%. Germline CDR1 SNHLY, CDR2 FYNNEI. Trimming took off 2 bases at V and 4 bases at J, with 12 bases between the two ends. This CDR3 comprises 14 residues. This clone was counted between two and nine times. Its antigen remains unknown. This receptor was obtained from a woman in her thirties or forties with type 1 diabetes. This rearrangement joins TRBV2 to TRBJ2-7, with D maybe TRBD1 (5 bases). Material: naive CD4+ T cells from blood. The CDR3 region is CASSEKLRGYEQYF. Written as DNA, the CDR3 is TGTGCCAGCAGTGAAAAGTTAAGGGGTTACGAGCAGTACTTC.